These 23 T cell receptor beta chains came from one sample sequenced in a study of blood T cell repertoires in COVID-19 (dated by TCRdb to the early 2020s). Library creation used the immunoSEQ multiplex PCR assay. Imported from immuneACCESS, the table was reduced by TCRdb to in-frame sequences with V and J called. These copies leave out some clones; in studies compared against another copy, an unresolved V gene accounts for under half, and the cause of the remainder is not known. The sample has 200,000 to 250,000 clones on record, roughly 80% of them singletons. The top ten constitute over 3.5% of the sample. Sequencing used peripheral blood. These receptors were collected from a woman in her seventies with acute or convalescent COVID-19.

The chain employs TRBV5-1 and TRBJ1-5; tentatively, D is TRBD1 (5 bases). Germline CDR1 is SGHRS and CDR2 is YFSETQ. The CDR3 covers 15 residues. Trimming shortened V by 4 bases and J by 3 bases, and 14 bases separated the two germline ends. The CDR3 protein is CASSPDGDSNQPQHF. For the CDR3, the DNA is TGCGCCAGCAGCCCGGACGGGGACTCCAATCAGCCCCAGCATTTT.

The chain combines TRBV7-9 with TRBJ1-1; D call uncertain. V was pared by 5 bases and J by 3 bases, with 10 bases between. Germline V gene lookup returns CDR1 SEHNR and CDR2 FQNEAQ (reference sequence). The CDR3 is 13 residues long. CDR3 sequence reads: CASSPDGYTEAFF. DNA for the CDR3: TGTGCCAGCAGCCCCGACGGGTACACTGAAGCTTTCTTT.

The V and J genes are TRBV3-1 (or the pseudogene TRBV3-2) and TRBJ1-1; maybe TRBD1 (6 bases). CDR1 and CDR2 (germline): LGHDT, YNNKEL (reference sequence). The CDR3 runs to 17 residues. V shed 4 bases and J shed 4 bases, with 22 bases lying between them. DNA for the CDR3: TGTGCCAGCAGCCGATCCGAACTCCACAGGGTGAGCACTGAAGCTTTCTTT. This sequence encodes CASSRSELHRVSTEAFF.

The CDR3 DNA follows: TGTGCCAGCAGCCAATCCGTGGGGAGCGGCTATGGCTACACCTTC. Its protein product is CASSQSVGSGYGYTF. The rearrangement joins TRBV3-1 (or the pseudogene TRBV3-2) to TRBJ1-2; D gene unclear. The V end was cut by 2 bases, the J end by 4 bases, with 14 bases between. The CDR3 has 15 residues. The V gene's germline CDR1 is LGHDT and CDR2 YNNKEL (reference sequence).

This clone came up a few times. The chain links TRBV4-1 to TRBJ1-2; TRBD1 matches 7 bases. Germline values: CDR1 MGHRA, CDR2 YSYEKL. Trimming at V came to 0 bases and at J to 7 bases, leaving 8 bases not matched to a gene. The CDR3 loop spans 15 amino acids. CDR3 coding DNA: TGCGCCAGCAGCCAAGATAGGGGGCAGCGTGTTGGCTACACCTTC. As protein: CASSQDRGQRVGYTF.

This clone appeared a single time. The chain joins TRBV10-1 to TRBJ2-7; the D gene is possibly TRBD2 (6 bases). Per germline, CDR1 WNHNN and CDR2 SYGVQD (reference sequence). The V end was cut by 5 bases, the J end by 2 bases, with 13 bases between. The CDR3 is made up of 14 amino acids. The CDR3 loop is CASSRGRYTYEQYF. CDR3 sequence (DNA): TGCGCCAGCAGTCGGGGGAGATACACCTACGAGCAGTACTTC.

The CDR3 here is CASSHGTLAKNIQYF. CDR3 nucleotides: TGTGCCAGCAGCCACGGTACCCTAGCCAAAAACATTCAGTACTTC. The J gene is TRBJ2-4, the V gene TRBV3-1 (or the pseudogene TRBV3-2); D ambiguous. V was clipped by 3 bases and J by 0 bases, with 9 bases between them. From germline, CDR1 is LGHDT and CDR2 YNNKEL (reference sequence). There are 15 residues in the CDR3.

This clone came up once. The chain joins TRBV3-1 (or the pseudogene TRBV3-2) to TRBJ2-7; weak D call: TRBD2 (7 bases). CDR3 length equals 15 residues. The V end lost 3 bases, the J end lost 3 bases, and 15 bases lay between the germline ends. Germline V CDR1 and CDR2: LGHDT, YNNKEL (reference sequence). CDR3 residues: CASSQIWGGGYEQYF. CDR3 bases: TGTGCCAGCAGCCAGATCTGGGGAGGGGGCTACGAGCAGTACTTC.

The chain is built from TRBV7-9 and TRBJ1-4; no clear D gene. Looked up from germline, CDR1 is SEHNR and CDR2 is FQNEAQ (reference sequence). With 6 bases removed from V and 6 bases from J, the gap between germline ends came to 14 bases. The CDR3 runs to 14 residues. In DNA, the CDR3 is TGTGCCAGCAGAACAACCGGGATGGATGAAAAACTGTTTTTT. It translates to CASRTTGMDEKLFF.

The chain is built from TRBV7-9 and TRBJ1-1; 8 bases fit TRBD1. Germline CDR1 and CDR2: SEHNR and FQNEAQ (reference sequence). With V trimmed by 5 bases and J by 8 bases, 13 bases remained unmatched. CDR3 size: 15 residues. CDR3 loop: CASSPPGRQGREAFF. CDR3 nucleotides: TGTGCCAGCAGCCCCCCTGGCCGACAGGGGCGAGAAGCTTTCTTT.

The rearrangement uses TRBV6-1 and TRBJ2-7, with 8 bases identical to TRBD1. V was pared by 1 base and J by 5 bases, with 7 bases of the junction left unmatched. Germline V CDR1 and CDR2: MNHNS, SASEGT. This CDR3 has 15 amino acids. DNA of the CDR3: TGTGCCAGCAGTGAAGGGGGCAGGGGGCTCAACGAGCAGTACTTC. It translates to CASSEGGRGLNEQYF.

V is TRBV5-5 and J is TRBJ1-2; D is possibly TRBD1 (6 bases). V gave up 4 bases and J gave up 6 bases, with 28 bases separating them. CDR3 length: 18 amino acids. Germline CDR1 SGHKS, CDR2 YYEKEE (reference sequence). The CDR3 region is CASSLTPLVQGRRNGYTF. In DNA, the CDR3 is TGTGCCAGCAGCCTCACGCCGCTCGTGCAGGGGCGCCGGAATGGCTACACCTTC. The full variable domain, completed using reference TRBV5-5 and TRBJ1-2, is DAGVTQSPTHLIKTRGQQVTLRCSPISGHKSVSWYQQVLGQGPQFIFQYYEKEERGRGNFPDRFSARQFPNYSSELNVNALLLGDSALYLCASSLTPLVQGRRNGYTFGSGTRLTVV.

This clone was detected only once. V is TRBV10-2 and J is TRBJ1-2; TRBD1 matches 7 bases. V shed 2 bases and J 4 bases; nucleotides not matched to a gene: 4. The CDR3 consists of 14 residues. The germline V gene has CDR1 WSHSY and CDR2 SAAADI. The DNA for the CDR3 is TGCGCCAGCAGTGAGAGACAGGGAACCTATGGCTACACCTTC. This gives the protein CASSERQGTYGYTF.

Details on this clone: The junction does not match germline at one end; this may be a read error. The chain is built from TRBV9 and TRBJ2-5; 7 bases align to TRBD2. The CDR3 is made up of 14 amino acids. Germline-derived CDR1 and CDR2 are SGDLS and YYNGEE. CDR3 protein: CASSVGGGGGIINF. The CDR3 DNA reads as TGTGCCAGCAGCGTGGGAGGTGGCGGGGGTATCATTAACTTC. Variable domain in full (rest from reference TRBV9 and TRBJ2-5): DSGVTQTPKHLITATGQRVTLRCSPRSGDLSVYWYQQSLDQGLQFLIQYYNGEERAKGNILERFSAQQFPDLHSELNLSSLELGDSALYFCASSVGGGGGIINFGPGTRLLVL.

The gene calls are TRBV4-2 and TRBJ1-2, with D possibly being TRBD1 (6 bases). Trimming removed 4 bases at V and 4 bases at J, with 19 bases between. The CDR3 is 16 amino acids. Germline-derived CDR1 and CDR2 are LGHNA and YNFKEQ. The chain's CDR3 is CASSRRSNTGSYGYTF. CDR3 bases: TGTGCCAGCAGCCGCAGAAGTAACACAGGGAGCTATGGCTACACCTTC.

The J gene is TRBJ2-7, the V gene TRBV7-9, with 8 bases lining up with TRBD1. Trimming at V came to 5 bases and at J to 3 bases, leaving 9 bases not matched to a gene. Germline CDR1 reads SEHNR; CDR2 reads FQNEAQ (reference sequence). The CDR3 extends over 15 amino acids. CDR3 residues: CASSPGPQGGYEQYF. The DNA for the CDR3 is TGTGCCAGCAGCCCTGGCCCACAGGGGGGCTACGAGCAGTACTTC.

The rearrangement uses TRBV18 and TRBJ1-3, with D possibly matching TRBD1 (6 bases). Trimming pared 3 bases from V and 1 base from J, leaving 16 bases between. Germline loops: CDR1 KGHSH, CDR2 LQKENI. This CDR3 is built from 17 residues. The DNA of the CDR3 is TGTGCCAGCTCACCCCCCGTACGGGGGGCATCTGGAAACACCATATATTTT. Its protein is CASSPPVRGASGNTIYF. Together with reference TRBV18 and TRBJ1-3, the CDR3 gives the full variable domain: NAGVMQNPRHLVRRRGQEARLRCSPMKGHSHVYWYRQLPEEGLKFMVYLQKENIIDESGMPKERFSAEFPKEGPSILRIQQVVRGDSAAYFCASSPPVRGASGNTIYFGEGSWLTVV.

The J gene is TRBJ1-4, the V gene TRBV18, with 8 bases identical to TRBD1. Germline trimming cut 3 bases from V and 6 bases from J; bases unmatched to any gene: 0. There are 13 residues in the CDR3. Per the germline V gene, CDR1 is KGHSH and CDR2 is LQKENI. The chain's CDR3 is CASSPTGDEKLFF. The CDR3 nucleotides read TGTGCCAGCTCACCGACAGGGGATGAAAAACTGTTTTTT.

V is TRBV7-2 and J is TRBJ2-5; 7 positions agree with TRBD2. J lost 7 bases, V lost 1 base, and 9 bases had no gene match. The length of the CDR3 is 15 residues. CDR1 is SGHTA, CDR2 FQGNSA, per germline. CDR3 region: CASSLGSSGRGTQYF. CDR3 bases: TGTGCCAGCAGCTTAGGGTCTAGCGGTCGGGGGACCCAGTACTTC. The entire variable domain, with the rest obtained from reference TRBV7-2 and TRBJ2-5, is as follows: GAGVSQSPSNKVTEKGKDVELRCDPISGHTALYWYRQSLGQGLEFLIYFQGNSAPDKSGLPSDRFSAERTGGSVSTLTIQRTQQEDSAVYLCASSLGSSGRGTQYFGPGTRLLVL.

The CDR3 sequence: CASSQLDRFGNQPQHF. The DNA of the CDR3 is TGCGCCAGCAGCCAACTGGACAGGTTTGGCAATCAGCCCCAGCATTTT. The chain links TRBV4-1 to TRBJ1-5; 7 bases match TRBD1. The V gene's germline CDR1 is MGHRA and CDR2 YSYEKL. CDR3 length equals 16 residues. The V and J ends lost 2 bases and 2 bases, in that order; junction bases with no gene match: 6.

The chain employs TRBV5-1 and TRBJ2-5; 14 bases align to TRBD2. Per the germline V gene, CDR1 is SGHRS and CDR2 is YFSETQ. The V gene end was trimmed by 0 bases and the J gene end by 6 bases; junction bases not matched to a gene: 7. The CDR3 loop spans 17 amino acids. CDR3 residues: CASSLDLTSGGAKTQYF. In DNA form, the CDR3 reads TGCGCCAGCAGCTTGGACTTGACTAGCGGGGGGGCAAAGACCCAGTACTTC.

The table lists this clone with a count of one. The chain couples TRBV7-2 to TRBJ2-3; 10 bases align to TRBD2. This CDR3 has 16 amino acids. Germline CDR1 is SGHTA and CDR2 is FQGNSA. The V segment lost 4 bases and the J segment 5 bases; nucleotides outside the gene matches: 9. CDR3 DNA: TGTGCCAGCAGCTCGGGGGCGGGACTAGCGTTAGATACGCAGTATTTT. This sequence encodes CASSSGAGLALDTQYF. The full variable domain, in which reference TRBV7-2 and TRBJ2-3 provide the parts outside the CDR3, is GAGVSQSPSNKVTEKGKDVELRCDPISGHTALYWYRQSLGQGLEFLIYFQGNSAPDKSGLPSDRFSAERTGGSVSTLTIQRTQQEDSAVYLCASSSGAGLALDTQYFGPGTRLTVL.

This rearrangement joins TRBV6-1 to TRBJ1-1; D not resolved. The length of the CDR3 is 15 residues. Looked up from germline, CDR1 is MNHNS and CDR2 is SASEGT. Between the trimmed V and J ends, which lost 3 bases and 0 bases, there was a span of 11 bases. The CDR3 bases are TGTGCCAGCAGTGAGGAATGGGCAGTGAACACTGAAGCTTTCTTT. This translates into CASSEEWAVNTEAFF.